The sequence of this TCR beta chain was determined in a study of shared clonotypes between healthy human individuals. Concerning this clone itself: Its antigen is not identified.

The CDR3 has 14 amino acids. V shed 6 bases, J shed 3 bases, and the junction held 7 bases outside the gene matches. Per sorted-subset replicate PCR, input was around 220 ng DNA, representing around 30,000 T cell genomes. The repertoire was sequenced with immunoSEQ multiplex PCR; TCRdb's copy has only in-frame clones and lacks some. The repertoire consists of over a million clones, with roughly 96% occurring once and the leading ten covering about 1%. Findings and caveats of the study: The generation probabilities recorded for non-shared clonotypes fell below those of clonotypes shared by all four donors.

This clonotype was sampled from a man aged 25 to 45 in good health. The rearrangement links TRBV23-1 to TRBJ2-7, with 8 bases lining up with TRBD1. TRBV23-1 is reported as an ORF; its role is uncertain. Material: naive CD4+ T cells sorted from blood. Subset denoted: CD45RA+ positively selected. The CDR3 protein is CASRPGTGIYEQYF. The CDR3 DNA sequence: TGCGCCAGCAGGCCCGGGACAGGTATCTACGAGCAGTACTTC.